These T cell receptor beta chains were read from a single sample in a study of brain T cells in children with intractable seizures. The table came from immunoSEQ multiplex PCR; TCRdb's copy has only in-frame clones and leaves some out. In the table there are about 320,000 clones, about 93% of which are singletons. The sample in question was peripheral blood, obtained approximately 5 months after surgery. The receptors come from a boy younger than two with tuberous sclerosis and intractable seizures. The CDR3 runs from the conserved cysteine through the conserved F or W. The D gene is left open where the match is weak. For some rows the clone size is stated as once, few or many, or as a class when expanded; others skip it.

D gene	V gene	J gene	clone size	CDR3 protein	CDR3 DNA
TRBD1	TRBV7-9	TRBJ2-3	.	CASSFPGTGGPDTQYF	TGTGCCAGCAGCTTTCCAGGGACAGGGGGCCCAGATACGCAGTATTTT
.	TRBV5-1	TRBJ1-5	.	CASSPDGISNQPQHF	TGCGCCAGCAGCCCGGACGGAATTAGCAATCAGCCCCAGCATTTT
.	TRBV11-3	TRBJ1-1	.	CASSLDPGSTEAFF	TGTGCCAGCAGCTTAGACCCTGGGAGCACTGAAGCTTTCTTT
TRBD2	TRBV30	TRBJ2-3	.	CACAGGLSTDTQYF	TGTGCCTGCGCGGGGGGCCTTAGCACAGATACGCAGTATTTT
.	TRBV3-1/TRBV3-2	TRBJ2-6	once	CASSQELWSGANVLTF	TGTGCCAGCAGCCAAGAGTTGTGGTCTGGGGCCAACGTCCTGACTTTC
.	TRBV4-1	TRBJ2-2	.	CASSQDVPGGELFF	TGCGCCAGCAGCCAAGATGTCCCTGGGGGGGAGCTGTTTTTT
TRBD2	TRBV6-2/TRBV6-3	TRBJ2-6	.	CASSPSGGLPYSGANVLTF	TGTGCCAGCAGCCCTAGCGGGGGGCTCCCCTACTCTGGGGCCAACGTCCTGACTTTC
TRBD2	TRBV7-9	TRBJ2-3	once	CASSSGTSGRVADTQYF	TGTGCCAGCAGCTCTGGGACTAGCGGGAGGGTAGCAGATACGCAGTATTTT
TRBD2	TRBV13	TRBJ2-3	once	CASSTPGGSTDTQYF	TGTGCCAGCAGCACCCCGGGAGGATCAACAGATACGCAGTATTTT
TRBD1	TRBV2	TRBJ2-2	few	CASRQGAGTGELFF	TGTGCCAGCAGACAGGGGGCGGGCACCGGGGAGCTGTTTTTT
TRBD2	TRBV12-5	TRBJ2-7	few	CASGLRSGLAGVSNLEQYF	TGTGCTAGTGGTCTTCGGTCGGGGCTAGCGGGAGTCTCCAACCTCGAGCAGTACTTC
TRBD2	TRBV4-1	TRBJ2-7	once	CASSQLAGATYEQYF	TGCGCCAGCAGCCAATTAGCGGGGGCCACCTACGAGCAGTACTTC
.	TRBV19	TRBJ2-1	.	CASGEGSGHYNEQFF	TGTGCCAGTGGCGAGGGTAGCGGACATTACAATGAGCAGTTCTTC
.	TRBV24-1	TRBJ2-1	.	CATKAGDYNEQFF	TGTGCCACCAAAGCCGGGGACTACAATGAGCAGTTCTTC
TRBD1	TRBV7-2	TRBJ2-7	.	CASSLDRGSLEQYF	TGTGCCAGCAGCTTGGACAGGGGATCACTCGAGCAGTACTTC
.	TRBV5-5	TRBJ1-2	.	CASSSNSNQIYGYTF	TGTGCCAGCAGCTCTAACAGTAACCAGATCTATGGCTACACCTTC
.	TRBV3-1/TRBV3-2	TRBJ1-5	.	CASSQGPKGMPQHF	TGTGCCAGCAGCCAAGGCCCGAAGGGGATGCCCCAGCATTTT
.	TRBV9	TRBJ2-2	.	CASSPDTGELFF	TGTGCCAGCAGCCCTGATACCGGGGAGCTGTTTTTT
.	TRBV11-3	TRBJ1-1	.	CASSLGATEAFF	TGTGCCAGCAGCTTGGGGGCCACTGAAGCTTTCTTT
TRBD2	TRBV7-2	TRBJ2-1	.	CASSLAGGYNEQFF	TGTGCCAGCAGCCTAGCGGGTGGTTACAATGAGCAGTTCTTC
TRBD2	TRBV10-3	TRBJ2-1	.	CATRDIAGFYNEQFF	TGTGCCACACGGGACATAGCGGGATTCTACAATGAGCAGTTCTTC
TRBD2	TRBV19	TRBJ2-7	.	CASSIRLAVYEQYF	TGTGCCAGTAGTATTCGCCTAGCGGTATACGAGCAGTACTTC
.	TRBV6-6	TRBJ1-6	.	CASSYSTRPPSPLHF	TGTGCCAGCAGTTACTCGACGCGCCCGCCCTCACCCCTCCACTTT
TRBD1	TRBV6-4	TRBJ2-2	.	CASRGDRDTGELFF	TGTGCCAGCAGGGGGGACAGGGACACCGGGGAGCTGTTTTTT
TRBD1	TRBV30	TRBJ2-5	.	CAWSVGRGRVETQYF	TGTGCCTGGAGTGTAGGCAGGGGGCGCGTAGAGACCCAGTACTTC